The 5 T cell receptor beta chains reported below all come from one sample, sequenced in a study of cytomegalovirus exposure and HLA in healthy donors. Primers: 60 Vbeta forward and 13 Jbeta reverse. Profiling relied on immunoSEQ multiplex PCR, and the TCRdb table lists in-frame clones only, not all of them. The record lists about 90,000 clones, of which the ten most abundant hold roughly 3.5%. Sequencing used PBMCs. The receptors stem from a woman aged 30 to 39 in good health and CMV-seronegative.

This chain uses TRBV11-3 with TRBJ2-7, with TRBD1 as a possible D gene (5 bases). Per germline, CDR1 SGHNT and CDR2 YENEEA. Deletions cut 10 bases from V and 7 bases from J, with 8 bases between. The CDR3 runs to 9 residues. The CDR3, as DNA: TGTGCCACTTGGACAGAGCAGTACTTC. Amino acids: CATWTEQYF.

The rearrangement links TRBV9 to TRBJ1-3; TRBD1 agrees at 9 bases. Looked up from germline, CDR1 is SGDLS and CDR2 is YYNGEE. After removal of 2 bases from V and 0 bases from J, the junction contained 6 bases not matched to a gene. The CDR3 is 17 amino acids. The CDR3 DNA follows: TGTGCCAGCAGCGTGTTCGGACAGGGGTTCTCTGGAAACACCATATATTTT. Protein product: CASSVFGQGFSGNTIYF.

The V and J genes are TRBV5-1 and TRBJ2-3, with D maybe TRBD1 (5 bases). Germline loops: CDR1 SGHRS, CDR2 YFSETQ. CDR3 size: 15 residues. Trimming took off 0 bases at V and 4 bases at J, with 12 bases between the two ends. CDR3 region: CASSLAVQGPDTQYF. The CDR3 nucleotides read TGCGCCAGCAGCTTGGCCGTCCAGGGCCCAGATACGCAGTATTTT.

As to this clone: One junction end does not reproduce the germline sequence, and a read error may be involved. Distinct nucleotide sequences in the sample also encode this CDR3. The chain combines TRBV2 with TRBJ2-6; D is possibly TRBD1 (7 bases). Germline V gene data show CDR1 as SNHLY and CDR2 as FYNNEI. This CDR3 contains 16 residues. The CDR3 DNA follows: TGCGCCAGCACTTCCCAGGGGGGAACTGGGGCCAACGTCCTGACTTTC. Encoded protein: CASTSQGGTGANVLTF.

The chain links TRBV5-6 to TRBJ2-5, with D tentatively TRBD2 (5 bases). This CDR3 contains 14 residues. From germline, CDR1 is SGHDT and CDR2 YYEEEE. V gave up 3 bases and J gave up 7 bases, with 16 bases separating them. The CDR3 sequence: CASSSGLVPLTQYF. CDR3 coding DNA: TGTGCCAGCAGCTCCGGACTGGTCCCATTGACCCAGTACTTC.